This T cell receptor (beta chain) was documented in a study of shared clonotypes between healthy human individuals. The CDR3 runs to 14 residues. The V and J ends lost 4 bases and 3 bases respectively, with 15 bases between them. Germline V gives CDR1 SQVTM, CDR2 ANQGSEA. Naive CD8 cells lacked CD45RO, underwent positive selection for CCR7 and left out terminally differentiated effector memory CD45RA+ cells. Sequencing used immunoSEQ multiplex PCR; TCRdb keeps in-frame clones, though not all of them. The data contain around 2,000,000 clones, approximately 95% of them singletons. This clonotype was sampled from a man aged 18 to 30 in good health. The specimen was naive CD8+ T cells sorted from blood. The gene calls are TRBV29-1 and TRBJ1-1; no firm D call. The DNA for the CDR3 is TGCAGCGTTGGAGAGGACCCTCCTTACACTGAAGCTTTCTTT. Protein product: CSVGEDPPYTEAFF.